One and the same sample provided the 8 T cell receptor beta chains below, sequenced in a study of T-cell memory formation after mild COVID-19. TCRdb re-analysed the 5' RACE reads in MiXCR, keeping a single row per CDR3 protein. Of roughly 130,000 distinct CDR3 sequences detected, around 15% appear once; the ten largest clones hold roughly 5%. The sequencing sample was made of PBMCs or a T cell subset sorted from them (not recorded which). The source is a man in his late teens or twenties who had mild COVID-19 (a few samples of this study predate the infection). Cell type and time point are not known.

J is TRBJ2-7 and V is TRBV28; no clear D gene. CDR3 length: 12 residues. V dropped 8 bases and J dropped 5 bases, with 13 bases sitting between them. Looked up from germline, CDR1 is MDHEN and CDR2 is SYDVKM. The CDR3, as DNA: TGTGCCAGCCGGTTGATTGCCGACGAGCAGTACTTC. This codes for CASRLIADEQYF.

This clonotype was recorded once. This chain connects TRBV7-9 to TRBJ1-5; D call uncertain. V lost 2 bases and J 6 bases, leaving 14 bases between the germline ends. The CDR3 loop spans 15 amino acids. Germline CDR1 reads SEHNR; CDR2 reads FQNEAQ (reference sequence). The CDR3 region is CASSLFGEIGQPQHF. CDR3 nucleotides: TGTGCCAGCAGCTTATTTGGGGAGATCGGTCAGCCCCAGCATTTT. The whole variable domain, remainder taken from reference TRBV7-9 and TRBJ1-5, is DTGVSQNPRHKITKRGQNVTFRCDPISEHNRLYWYRQTLGQGPEFLTYFQNEAQLEKSRLLSDRFSAERPKGSFSTLEIQRTEQGDSAMYLCASSLFGEIGQPQHFGDGTRLSIL.

V gene TRBV11-3 combines with J gene TRBJ2-5; a weak D match, TRBD2 (6 bases). The V gene's germline CDR1 is SGHNT and CDR2 YENEEA. Trimming took 5 bases from V and 3 from J, leaving 25 bases between them. The CDR3 covers 18 residues. CDR3 sequence: CASSLRGPGHGGEETQYF. CDR3 coding DNA: TGTGCCAGCAGCCTTCGTGGACCCGGACACGGGGGTGAAGAGACCCAGTACTTC.

The chain links TRBV28 to TRBJ1-6; D perhaps matches TRBD1 (5 bases). The germline V and J ends were trimmed by 6 bases and 5 bases, with 17 bases remaining between them. The CDR3 runs to 16 residues. Germline-derived CDR1 and CDR2 are MDHEN and SYDVKM. CDR3 DNA sequence: TGTGCCAGCAGACGCGGGGGGGAAGGTCATAATTCACCCCTCCACTTT. This encodes CASRRGGEGHNSPLHF.

The CDR3 loop reads CASSSPLSADTQYF. CDR3 nucleotide sequence: TGTGCCAGCAGCTCCCCCCTCTCCGCAGATACGCAGTATTTT. This chain links TRBV7-2 with TRBJ2-3; D remains unclear. The germline V gene has CDR1 SGHTA and CDR2 FQGNSA. The CDR3 runs 14 residues. The ends were cut back, 4 bases at V and 4 bases at J, with 12 bases in the middle.

The chain uses TRBV23-1 and TRBJ2-3, with TRBD1 as a possible D gene (6 bases). TRBV23-1 is annotated as an ORF whose role is uncertain. The ends were cut back, 0 bases at V and 5 bases at J, with 6 bases in the middle. The CDR3 runs to 13 residues. Here the CDR3 DNA reads TGCGCCAGCAGTCAATCAGGGGGAGATACGCAGTATTTT. Encoded protein: CASSQSGGDTQYF.

This clonotype showed up just a few times. The J gene is TRBJ1-5, the V gene TRBV7-8; D unclear. V gave up 4 bases and J gave up 3 bases, with 13 bases separating them. CDR1 SGHVS and CDR2 FQNEAQ come from the germline V gene. The CDR3 runs 15 residues. In DNA form, the CDR3 reads TGTGCCAGCAGCTCAGGCGGGCGGATCAATCAGCCCCAGCATTTT. This codes for CASSSGGRINQPQHF.

V gene TRBV7-3 combines with J gene TRBJ2-1, with D unclear. The CDR3 is made up of 14 amino acids. V was pared by 6 bases and J by 6 bases, with 15 bases between. The germline CDR1 and CDR2 sequences are SGHTA and FQGTGA. The CDR3, as DNA: TGTGCCAGCAGGGGTTATGGCGTGGGCAATGAGCAGTTCTTC. Translation gives CASRGYGVGNEQFF.